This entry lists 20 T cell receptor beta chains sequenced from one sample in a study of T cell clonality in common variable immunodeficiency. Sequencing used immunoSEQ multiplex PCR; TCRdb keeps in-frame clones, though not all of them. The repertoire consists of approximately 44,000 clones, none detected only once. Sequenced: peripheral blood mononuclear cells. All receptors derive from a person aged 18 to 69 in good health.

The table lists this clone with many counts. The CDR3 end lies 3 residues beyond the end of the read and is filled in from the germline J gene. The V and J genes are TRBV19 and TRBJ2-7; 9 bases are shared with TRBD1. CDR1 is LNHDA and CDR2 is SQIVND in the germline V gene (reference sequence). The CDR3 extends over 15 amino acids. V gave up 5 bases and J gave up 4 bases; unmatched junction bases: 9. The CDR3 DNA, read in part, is TGTGCCAGTAGTCCTGGGACAGGGTTAAAGTACGAG. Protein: CASSPGTGLKYE. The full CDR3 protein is CASSPGTGLKYEQYF.

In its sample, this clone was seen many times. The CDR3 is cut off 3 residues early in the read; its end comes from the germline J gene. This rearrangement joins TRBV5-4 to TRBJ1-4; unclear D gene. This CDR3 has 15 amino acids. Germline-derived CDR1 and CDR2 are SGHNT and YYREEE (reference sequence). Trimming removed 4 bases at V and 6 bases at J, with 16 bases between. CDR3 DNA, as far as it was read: TGTGCCAGCAGCGATCCGACAAAGTCTCATGAAAAA. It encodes CASSDPTKSHEK. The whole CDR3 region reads CASSDPTKSHEKLFF.

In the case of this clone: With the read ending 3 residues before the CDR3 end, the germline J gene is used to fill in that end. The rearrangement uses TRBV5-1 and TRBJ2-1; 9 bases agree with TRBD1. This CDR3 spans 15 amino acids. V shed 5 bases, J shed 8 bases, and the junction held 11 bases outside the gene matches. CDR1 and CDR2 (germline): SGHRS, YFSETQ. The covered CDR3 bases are TGCGCCAGCAGGCGAGGGACAGGGTCGCCCGATGAG. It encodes CASRRGTGSPDE. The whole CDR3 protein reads CASRRGTGSPDEQFF.

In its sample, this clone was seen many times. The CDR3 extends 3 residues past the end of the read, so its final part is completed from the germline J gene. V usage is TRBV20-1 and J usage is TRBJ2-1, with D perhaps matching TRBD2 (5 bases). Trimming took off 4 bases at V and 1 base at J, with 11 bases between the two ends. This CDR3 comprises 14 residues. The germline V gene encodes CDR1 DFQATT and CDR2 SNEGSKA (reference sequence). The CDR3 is CSAIDRGSYNEQFF. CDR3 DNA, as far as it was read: TGCAGTGCTATTGATCGGGGATCCTACAATGAG.

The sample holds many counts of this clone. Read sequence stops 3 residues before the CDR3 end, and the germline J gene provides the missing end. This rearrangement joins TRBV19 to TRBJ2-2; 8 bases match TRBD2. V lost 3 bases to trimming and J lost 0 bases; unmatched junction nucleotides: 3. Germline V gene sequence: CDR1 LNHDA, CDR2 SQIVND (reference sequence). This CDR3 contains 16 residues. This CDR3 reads CASSIRGGPNTGELFF. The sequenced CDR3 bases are TGTGCCAGTAGTATCCGCGGGGGGCCGAACACCGGGGAG.

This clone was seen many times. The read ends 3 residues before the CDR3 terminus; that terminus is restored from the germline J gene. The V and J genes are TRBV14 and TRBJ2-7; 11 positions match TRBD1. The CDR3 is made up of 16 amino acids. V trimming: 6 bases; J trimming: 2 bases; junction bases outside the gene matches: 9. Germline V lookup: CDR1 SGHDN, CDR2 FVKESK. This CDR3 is CASSPLPGQGAYEQYF. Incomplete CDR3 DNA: TGTGCCAGCAGTCCCTTGCCGGGACAGGGGGCCTACGAG.

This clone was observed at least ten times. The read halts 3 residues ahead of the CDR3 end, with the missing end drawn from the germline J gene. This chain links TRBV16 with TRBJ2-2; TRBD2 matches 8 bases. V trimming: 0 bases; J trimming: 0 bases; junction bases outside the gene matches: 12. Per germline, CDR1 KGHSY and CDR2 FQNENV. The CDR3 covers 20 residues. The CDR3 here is CASSQSKASGYLANTGELFF. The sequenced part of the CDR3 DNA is TGTGCCAGCAGCCAATCGAAGGCTAGCGGGTATCTCGCGAACACCGGGGAG.

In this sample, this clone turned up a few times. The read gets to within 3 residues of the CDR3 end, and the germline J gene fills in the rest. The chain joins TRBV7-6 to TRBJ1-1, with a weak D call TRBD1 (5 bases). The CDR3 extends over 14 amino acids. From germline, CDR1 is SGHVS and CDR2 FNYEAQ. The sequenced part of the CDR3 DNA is TGTGCCAGCAGCTTAAGCGGGGGAAAAGAGACA. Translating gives CASSLSGGKET. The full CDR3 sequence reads CASSLSGGKETAFF.

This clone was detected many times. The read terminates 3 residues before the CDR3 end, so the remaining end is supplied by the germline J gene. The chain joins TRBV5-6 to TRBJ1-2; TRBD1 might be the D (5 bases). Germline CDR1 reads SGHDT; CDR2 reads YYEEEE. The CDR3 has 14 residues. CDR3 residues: CASSFPGRTFGYTF. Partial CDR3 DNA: TGTGCCAGCAGCTTCCCAGGGAGGACCTTCGGC.

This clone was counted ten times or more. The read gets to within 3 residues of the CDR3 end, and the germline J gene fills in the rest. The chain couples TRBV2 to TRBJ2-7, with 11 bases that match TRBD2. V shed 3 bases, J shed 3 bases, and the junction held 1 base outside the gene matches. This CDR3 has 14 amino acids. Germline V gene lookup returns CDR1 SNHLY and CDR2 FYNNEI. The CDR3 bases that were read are TGTGCCAGCAGTGAGGGGACTAGCGGCTACGAG. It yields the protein CASSEGTSGYE. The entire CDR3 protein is CASSEGTSGYEQYF.

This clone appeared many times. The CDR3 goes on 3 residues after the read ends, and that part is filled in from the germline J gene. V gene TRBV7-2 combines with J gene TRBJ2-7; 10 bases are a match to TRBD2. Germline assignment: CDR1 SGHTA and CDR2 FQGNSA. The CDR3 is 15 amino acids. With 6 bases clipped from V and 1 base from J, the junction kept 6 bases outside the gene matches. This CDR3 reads CASSLTSGVSYEQYF. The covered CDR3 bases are TGTGCCAGCAGTCTTACTAGCGGGGTGTCCTACGAG.

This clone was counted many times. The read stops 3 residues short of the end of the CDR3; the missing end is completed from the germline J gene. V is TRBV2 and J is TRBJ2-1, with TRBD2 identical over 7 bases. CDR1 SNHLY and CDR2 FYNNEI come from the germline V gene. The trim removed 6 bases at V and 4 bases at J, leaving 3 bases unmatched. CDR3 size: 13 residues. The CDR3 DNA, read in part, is TGTGCCAGCAGACTAGCGCGGTACAATGAG. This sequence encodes CASRLARYNE. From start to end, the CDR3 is CASRLARYNEQFF. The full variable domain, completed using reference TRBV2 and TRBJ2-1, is EPEVTQTPSHQVTQMGQEVILRCVPISNHLYFYWYRQILGQKVEFLVSFYNNEISEKSEIFDDQFSVERPDGSNFTLKIRSTKLEDSAMYFCASRLARYNEQFFGPGTRLTVL.

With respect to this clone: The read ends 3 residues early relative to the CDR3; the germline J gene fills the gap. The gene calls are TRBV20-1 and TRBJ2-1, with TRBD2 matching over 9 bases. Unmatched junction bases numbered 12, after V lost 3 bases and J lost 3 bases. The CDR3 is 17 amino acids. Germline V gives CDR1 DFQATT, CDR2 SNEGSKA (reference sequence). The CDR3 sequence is CSASQASGTAHYNEQFF. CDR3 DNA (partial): TGCAGTGCTAGTCAGGCTAGCGGGACAGCTCACTACAATGAG.

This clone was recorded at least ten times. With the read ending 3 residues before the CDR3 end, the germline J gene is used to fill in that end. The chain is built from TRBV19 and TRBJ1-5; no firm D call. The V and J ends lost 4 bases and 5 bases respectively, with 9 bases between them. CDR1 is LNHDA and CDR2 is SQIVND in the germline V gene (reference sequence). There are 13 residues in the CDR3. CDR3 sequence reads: CASSTSEDQPQHF. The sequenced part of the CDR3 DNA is TGTGCCAGTAGTACCTCAGAAGATCAGCCC.

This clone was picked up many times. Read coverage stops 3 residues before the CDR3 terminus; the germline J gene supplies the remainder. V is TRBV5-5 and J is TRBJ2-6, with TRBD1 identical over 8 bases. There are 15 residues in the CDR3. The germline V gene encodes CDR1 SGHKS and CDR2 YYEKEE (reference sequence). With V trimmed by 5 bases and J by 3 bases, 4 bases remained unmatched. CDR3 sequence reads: CASSSTGDGANVLTF. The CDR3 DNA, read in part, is TGTGCCAGCAGTTCGACAGGGGATGGGGCCAACGTC.

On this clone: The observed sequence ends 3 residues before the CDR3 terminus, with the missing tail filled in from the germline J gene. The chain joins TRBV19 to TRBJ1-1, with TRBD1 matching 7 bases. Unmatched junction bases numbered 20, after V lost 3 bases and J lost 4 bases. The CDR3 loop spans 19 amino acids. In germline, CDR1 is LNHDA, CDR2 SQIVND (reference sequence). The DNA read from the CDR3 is TGTGCCAGTAGTATCCGTTCGACAGGGTTAAGGGCCCTGAGCACTGAA. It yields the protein CASSIRSTGLRALSTE. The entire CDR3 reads CASSIRSTGLRALSTEAFF.

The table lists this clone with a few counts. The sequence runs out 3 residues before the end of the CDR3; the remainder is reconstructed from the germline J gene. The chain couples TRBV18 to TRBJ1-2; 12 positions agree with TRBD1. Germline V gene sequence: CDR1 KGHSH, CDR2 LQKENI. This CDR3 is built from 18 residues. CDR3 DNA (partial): TGTGCCAGCTCCCCATTGGGGACCGGGACAGGGGGCATGGAGACC. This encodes CASSPLGTGTGGMET. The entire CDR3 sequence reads CASSPLGTGTGGMETYTF.

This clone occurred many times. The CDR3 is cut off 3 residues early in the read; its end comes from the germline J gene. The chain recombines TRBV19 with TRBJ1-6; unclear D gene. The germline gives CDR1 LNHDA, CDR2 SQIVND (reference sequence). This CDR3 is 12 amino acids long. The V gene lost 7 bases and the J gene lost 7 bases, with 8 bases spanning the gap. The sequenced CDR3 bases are TGTGCCAGTACGGGGATGAATTCACCC. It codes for CASTGMNSP. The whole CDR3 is CASTGMNSPLHF.

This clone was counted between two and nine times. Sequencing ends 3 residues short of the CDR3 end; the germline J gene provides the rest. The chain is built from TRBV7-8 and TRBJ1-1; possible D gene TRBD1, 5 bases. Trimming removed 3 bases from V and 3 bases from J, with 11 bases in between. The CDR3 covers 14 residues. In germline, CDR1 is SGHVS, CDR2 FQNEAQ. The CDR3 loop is CASSFSETDTEAFF. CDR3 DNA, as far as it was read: TGTGCCAGCAGCTTCTCTGAGACAGACACTGAA.

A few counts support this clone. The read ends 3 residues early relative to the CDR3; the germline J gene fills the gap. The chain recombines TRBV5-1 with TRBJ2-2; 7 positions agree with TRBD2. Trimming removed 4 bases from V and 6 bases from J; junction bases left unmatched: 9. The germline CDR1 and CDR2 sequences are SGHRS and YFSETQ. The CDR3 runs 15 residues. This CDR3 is CASSNQGGIAGELFF. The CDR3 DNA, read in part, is TGCGCCAGCAGCAATCAGGGAGGGATAGCCGGGGAG.